These 15 T cell receptor beta chains came from one sample sequenced in a study of cytomegalovirus exposure and HLA in healthy donors. PCR amplification relied on 60 Vbeta primers (plus 13 Jbeta primers). TCRdb's copy holds only in-frame clones and misses some; the assay was immunoSEQ multiplex PCR. The repertoire holds fewer than 200,000 clones, around four fifths seen once, with roughly 1.6% in the top ten. The sequenced sample was PBMCs. These receptors were collected from a man aged 45-65 years in good health and CMV-seronegative.

This chain connects TRBV5-4 to TRBJ2-2; 9 bases match TRBD2. The germline V gene has CDR1 SGHNT and CDR2 YYREEE (reference sequence). The length of the CDR3 is 14 residues. The V gene end was trimmed by 4 bases and the J gene end by 7 bases; junction bases not matched to a gene: 5. As DNA, the CDR3 is TGTGCCAGCAGCCCTAGCGGGGTGGTCGGGGAGCTGTTTTTT. This codes for CASSPSGVVGELFF. Full variable domain (remainder filled in from reference TRBV5-4 and TRBJ2-2): ETGVTQSPTHLIKTRGQQVTLRCSSQSGHNTVSWYQQALGQGPQFIFQYYREEENGRGNFPPRFSGLQFPNYSSELNVNALELDDSALYLCASSPSGVVGELFFGEGSRLTVL.

The genes are TRBV6-5 and TRBJ2-7; a possible D gene is TRBD1 (6 bases). Per the germline V gene, CDR1 is MNHEY and CDR2 is SVGAGI. CDR3 size: 13 residues. V dropped 7 bases and J dropped 1 base, with 11 bases sitting between them. The CDR3 sequence: CASTGTYSYEQYF. The CDR3 bases are TGTGCCAGCACCGGGACATATTCCTACGAGCAGTACTTC.

This chain links TRBV18 with TRBJ1-3, with D possibly being TRBD1 (5 bases). Germline CDR1 and CDR2: KGHSH and LQKENI. Trimming took 4 bases from V and 0 from J, leaving 10 bases between them. This CDR3 has 15 residues. The CDR3 sequence: CASSLTVISGNTIYF. As DNA, the CDR3 is TGTGCCAGCTCACTGACAGTCATCTCTGGAAACACCATATATTTT.

V usage is TRBV19 and J usage is TRBJ1-2, with D unresolved. Between the trimmed V and J ends, which lost 1 base and 8 bases, there was a span of 11 bases. CDR1 and CDR2 (germline): LNHDA, SQIVND (reference sequence). The CDR3 loop spans 13 amino acids. The CDR3 DNA follows: TGTGCCAGTAGTATAGGAGGCTCGGGGGGCTACACCTTC. It yields the protein CASSIGGSGGYTF.

The rearrangement uses TRBV7-9 and TRBJ2-2; maybe TRBD1 (5 bases). The CDR3 runs to 16 residues. Trimming stripped 4 bases from V and 4 bases from J, with 16 bases between. Germline CDR1 is SEHNR and CDR2 is FQNEAQ (reference sequence). The CDR3 protein is CASSSRAAWATGELFF. DNA for the CDR3: TGTGCCAGCAGCTCCAGGGCTGCGTGGGCCACCGGGGAGCTGTTTTTT.

The chain recombines TRBV5-6 with TRBJ2-7, with 7 bases aligning to TRBD2. The ends lost 5 bases at V and 6 bases at J; junction bases unmatched: 11. Germline loops: CDR1 SGHDT, CDR2 YYEEEE. The CDR3 is 14 residues long. This CDR3 reads CASRGLAGAREQYF. CDR3 coding DNA: TGTGCCAGCAGGGGTCTGGCGGGAGCCCGCGAGCAGTACTTC.

The gene calls are TRBV28 and TRBJ2-7, with 7 bases fitting TRBD2. Germline V CDR1 and CDR2: MDHEN, SYDVKM. The CDR3 extends over 14 amino acids. V was clipped by 5 bases and J by 9 bases; unmatched bases: 13. CDR3 coding DNA: TGTGCCAGCAGTGGGGAGGGGCCACTACGAGGGCAGTACTTC. It translates to CASSGEGPLRGQYF.

This chain links TRBV2 with TRBJ2-2; D ambiguous. V lost 8 bases to trimming and J lost 3 bases, with 10 bases between them. The CDR3 sequence is 13 residues long. The germline CDR1 and CDR2 sequences are SNHLY and FYNNEI. The CDR3 bases are TGTGCCAGCGCTCAGCGTTACACCGGGGAGCTGTTTTTT. Protein sequence: CASAQRYTGELFF.

The V gene is TRBV18, the J gene TRBJ2-5, with 11 bases lining up with TRBD2. Germline CDR1 and CDR2: KGHSH and LQKENI. V shed 3 bases and J 2 bases; nucleotides not matched to a gene: 5. This CDR3 region has 16 residues. As DNA, the CDR3 is TGTGCCAGCTCACCCCTCGGGACTAGCGGACAAGAGACCCAGTACTTC. It translates to CASSPLGTSGQETQYF.

The genes are TRBV29-1 and TRBJ2-7; unclear D gene. The CDR3 spans 12 residues. CDR1 SQVTM and CDR2 ANQGSEA come from the germline V gene. With 7 bases removed from V and 0 bases from J, the gap between germline ends came to 10 bases. CDR3 residues: CSAIKSSYEQYF. The CDR3 DNA sequence: TGCAGCGCGATAAAGAGCTCCTACGAGCAGTACTTC.

The rearrangement uses TRBV18 and TRBJ2-7; 12 nucleotides line up with TRBD2. Germline assignment: CDR1 KGHSH and CDR2 LQKENI. After removal of 4 bases from V and 5 bases from J, the junction contained 9 bases not matched to a gene. This CDR3 is built from 16 residues. The CDR3 bases are TGTGCCAGCTCACGCCGACTAGCGGGAGAAAAGGACGAGCAGTACTTC. It encodes CASSRRLAGEKDEQYF.

The CDR3 DNA follows: TGTGCCATCTTGTCCTCGCTGGGCAGCTCTGGGGCCAACGTCCTGACTTTC. Protein product: CAILSSLGSSGANVLTF. The V call is TRBV10-3, the J call TRBJ2-6, with unresolved D. Trimming took 8 bases from V and 0 from J, leaving 17 bases between them. CDR3 length: 17 amino acids. In germline, CDR1 is ENHRY, CDR2 SYGVKD.

The table lists this clone with a count of one. CDR3 DNA: TGTGCCAGCAGTTACTCCATGGGGCGCGTGTCCACTGAAGCTTTCTTT. It translates to CASSYSMGRVSTEAFF. V is TRBV6-5 and J is TRBJ1-1; D perhaps matches TRBD1 (5 bases). V was pared by 0 bases and J by 4 bases, with 15 bases between. The germline gives CDR1 MNHEY, CDR2 SVGAGI. The CDR3 has 16 amino acids.

This clone was seen a few times. The chain employs TRBV6-6 and TRBJ2-7, with D tentatively TRBD2 (6 bases). The CDR3 has 14 residues. The V and J ends lost 5 bases and 2 bases respectively, with 13 bases between them. CDR1 is MNHNY and CDR2 is SVGAGI in the germline V gene (reference sequence). CDR3 sequence: CASSDSGVPYEQYF. CDR3 nucleotide sequence: TGTGCCAGCAGTGATAGCGGAGTCCCCTACGAGCAGTACTTC.

This clone was detected a few times. CDR3 residues: CSVWSGQGRDEAFF. The CDR3 coding sequence is TGCAGCGTTTGGTCTGGACAGGGCCGGGATGAAGCTTTCTTT. This chain connects TRBV29-1 to TRBJ1-1; 8 nucleotides match TRBD1. The trim removed 5 bases at V and 7 bases at J, leaving 12 bases unmatched. Germline loops: CDR1 SQVTM, CDR2 ANQGSEA. This CDR3 contains 14 residues.